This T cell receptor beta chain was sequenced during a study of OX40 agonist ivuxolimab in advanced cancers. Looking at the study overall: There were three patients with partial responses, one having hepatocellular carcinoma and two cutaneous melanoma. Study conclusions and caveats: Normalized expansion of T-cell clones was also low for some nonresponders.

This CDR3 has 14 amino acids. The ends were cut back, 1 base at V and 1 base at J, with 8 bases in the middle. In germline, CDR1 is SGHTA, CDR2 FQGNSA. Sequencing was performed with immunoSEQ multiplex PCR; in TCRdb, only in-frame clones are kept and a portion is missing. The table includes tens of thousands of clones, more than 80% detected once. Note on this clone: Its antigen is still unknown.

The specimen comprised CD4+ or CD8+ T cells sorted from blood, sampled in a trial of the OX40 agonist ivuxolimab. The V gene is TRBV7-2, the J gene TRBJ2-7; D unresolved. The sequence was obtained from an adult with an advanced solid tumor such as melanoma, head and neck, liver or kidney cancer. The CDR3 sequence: CASSLGVLSYEQYF. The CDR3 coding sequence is TGTGCCAGCAGCTTAGGGGTTCTTTCCTACGAGCAGTACTTC.